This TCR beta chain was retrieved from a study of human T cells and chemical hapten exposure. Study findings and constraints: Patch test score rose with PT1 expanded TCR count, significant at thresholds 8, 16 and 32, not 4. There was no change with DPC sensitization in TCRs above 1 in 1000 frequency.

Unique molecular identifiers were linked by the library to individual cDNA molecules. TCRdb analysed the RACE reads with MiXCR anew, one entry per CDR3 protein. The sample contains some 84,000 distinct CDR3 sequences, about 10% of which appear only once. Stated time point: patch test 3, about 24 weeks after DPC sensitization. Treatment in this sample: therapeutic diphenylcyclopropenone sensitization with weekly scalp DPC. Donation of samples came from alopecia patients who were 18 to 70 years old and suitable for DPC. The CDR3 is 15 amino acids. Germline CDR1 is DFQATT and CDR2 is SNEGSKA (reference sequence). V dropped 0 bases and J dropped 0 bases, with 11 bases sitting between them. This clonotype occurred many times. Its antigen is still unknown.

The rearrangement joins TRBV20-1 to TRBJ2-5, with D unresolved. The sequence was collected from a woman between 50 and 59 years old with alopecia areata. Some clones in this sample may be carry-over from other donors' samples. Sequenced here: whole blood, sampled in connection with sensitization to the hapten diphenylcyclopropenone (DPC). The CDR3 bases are TGCAGTGCTAGAGATAAGACTTTGTACCAAGAGACCCAGTACTTC. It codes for CSARDKTLYQETQYF.